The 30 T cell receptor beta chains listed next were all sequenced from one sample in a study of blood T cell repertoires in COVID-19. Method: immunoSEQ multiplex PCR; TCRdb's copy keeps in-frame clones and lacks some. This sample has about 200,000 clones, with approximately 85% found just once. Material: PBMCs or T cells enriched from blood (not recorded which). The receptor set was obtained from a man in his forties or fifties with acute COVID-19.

CDR3 sequence reads: CASSLRQGGVWEKLFF. The CDR3 DNA reads TGTGCCAGCAGCCTACGACAGGGGGGTGTTTGGGAAAAACTGTTTTTT. This sequence joins TRBV13 and TRBJ1-4; TRBD1 matches at 9 bases. Germline CDR1 is PRHDT and CDR2 is FYEKMQ (reference sequence). This CDR3 is 16 amino acids long. With 5 bases clipped from V and 8 bases from J, the junction kept 12 bases outside the gene matches.

CDR3 bases: TGTGCCAGCAGCTTAGTGGGCTGGGCGCAAGAGACCCAGTACTTC. It codes for CASSLVGWAQETQYF. This chain uses TRBV7-6 with TRBJ2-5; D unclear. Deletions cut 1 base from V and 2 bases from J, with 11 bases between. There are 15 residues in the CDR3. Germline V lookup: CDR1 SGHVS, CDR2 FNYEAQ. The variable domain in full, completed from reference TRBV7-6 and TRBJ2-5, reads GAGVSQSPRYKVTKRGQDVALRCDPISGHVSLYWYRQALGQGPEFLTYFNYEAQQDKSGLPNDRFSAERPEGSISTLTIQRTEQRDSAMYRCASSLVGWAQETQYFGPGTRLLVL.

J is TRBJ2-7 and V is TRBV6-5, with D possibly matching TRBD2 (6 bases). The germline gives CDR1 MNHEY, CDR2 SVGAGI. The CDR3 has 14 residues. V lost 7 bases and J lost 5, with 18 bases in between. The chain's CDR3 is CASISPGGTHEQYF. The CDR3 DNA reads TGTGCCAGCATCAGCCCAGGAGGGACCCACGAGCAGTACTTC.

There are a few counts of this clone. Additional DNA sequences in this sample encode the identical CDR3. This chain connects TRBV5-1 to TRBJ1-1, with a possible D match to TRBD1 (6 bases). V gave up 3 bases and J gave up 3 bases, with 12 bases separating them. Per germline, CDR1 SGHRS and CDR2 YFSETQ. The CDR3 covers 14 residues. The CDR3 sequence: CASSSQGGDTEAFF. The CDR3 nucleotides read TGCGCCAGCAGCTCACAGGGTGGGGACACTGAAGCTTTCTTT.

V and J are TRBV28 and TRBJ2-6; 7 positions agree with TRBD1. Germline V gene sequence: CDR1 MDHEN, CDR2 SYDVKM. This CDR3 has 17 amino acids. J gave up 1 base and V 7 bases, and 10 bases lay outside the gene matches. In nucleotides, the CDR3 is TGTGCCAGCACCCAAGCGCCGACAGGGTCTGGGGCCAACGTCCTGACTTTC. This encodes CASTQAPTGSGANVLTF.

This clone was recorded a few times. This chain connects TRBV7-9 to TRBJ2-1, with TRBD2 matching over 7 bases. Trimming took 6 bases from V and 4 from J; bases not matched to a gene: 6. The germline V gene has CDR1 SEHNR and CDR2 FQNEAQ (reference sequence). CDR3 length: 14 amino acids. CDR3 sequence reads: CASSAGEFYNEQFF. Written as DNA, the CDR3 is TGTGCCAGCAGTGCGGGAGAGTTTTACAATGAGCAGTTCTTC.

CDR3 residues: CASSLEGTGHRDTQYF. DNA for the CDR3: TGCGCCAGCAGCTTGGAAGGGACAGGTCATCGAGATACGCAGTATTTT. The chain joins TRBV5-1 to TRBJ2-3; 8 bases fit TRBD1. The CDR3 is 16 amino acids. J gave up 5 bases and V 0 bases, and 8 bases lay outside the gene matches. CDR1 and CDR2 (germline): SGHRS, YFSETQ. Full variable domain (missing parts from reference TRBV5-1 and TRBJ2-3): KAGVTQTPRYLIKTRGQQVTLSCSPISGHRSVSWYQQTPGQGLQFLFEYFSETQRNKGNFPGRFSGRQFSNSRSEMNVSTLELGDSALYLCASSLEGTGHRDTQYFGPGTRLTVL.

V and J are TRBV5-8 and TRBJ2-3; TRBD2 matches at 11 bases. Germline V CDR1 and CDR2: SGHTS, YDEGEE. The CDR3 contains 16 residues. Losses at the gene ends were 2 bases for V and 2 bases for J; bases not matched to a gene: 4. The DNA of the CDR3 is TGTGCCAGCAGCTTTCTAGCGGGAGGCTTCACAGATACGCAGTATTTT. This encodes CASSFLAGGFTDTQYF.

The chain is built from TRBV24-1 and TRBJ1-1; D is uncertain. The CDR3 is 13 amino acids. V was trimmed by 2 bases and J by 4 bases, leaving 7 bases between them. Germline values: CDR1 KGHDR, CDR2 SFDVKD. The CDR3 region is CATSDSGFTEAFF. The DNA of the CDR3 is TGTGCCACCAGTGATTCGGGGTTCACTGAAGCTTTCTTT.

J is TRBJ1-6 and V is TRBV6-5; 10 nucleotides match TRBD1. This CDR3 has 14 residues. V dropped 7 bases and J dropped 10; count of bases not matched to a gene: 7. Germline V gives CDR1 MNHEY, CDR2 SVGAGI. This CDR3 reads CASTETGGNSPLHF. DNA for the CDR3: TGTGCCAGCACGGAGACAGGGGGCAACTCACCCCTCCACTTT.

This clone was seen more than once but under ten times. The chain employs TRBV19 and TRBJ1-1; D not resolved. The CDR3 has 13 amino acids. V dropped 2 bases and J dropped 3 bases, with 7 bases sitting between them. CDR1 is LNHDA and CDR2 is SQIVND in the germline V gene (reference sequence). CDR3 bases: TGTGCCAGTAGTATACAGCGAGACACTGAAGCTTTCTTT. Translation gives CASSIQRDTEAFF. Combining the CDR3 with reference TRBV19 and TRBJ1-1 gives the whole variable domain DGGITQSPKYLFRKEGQNVTLSCEQNLNHDAMYWYRQDPGQGLRLIYYSQIVNDFQKGDIAEGYSVSREKKESFPLTVTSAQKNPTAFYLCASSIQRDTEAFFGQGTRLTVV.

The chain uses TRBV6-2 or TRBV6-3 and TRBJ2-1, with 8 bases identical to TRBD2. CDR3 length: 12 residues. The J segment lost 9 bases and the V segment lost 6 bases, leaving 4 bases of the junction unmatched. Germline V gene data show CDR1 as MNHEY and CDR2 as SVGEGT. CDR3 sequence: CASSSGTSEQFF. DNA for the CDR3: TGTGCCAGCAGCTCCGGGACTAGTGAGCAGTTCTTC.

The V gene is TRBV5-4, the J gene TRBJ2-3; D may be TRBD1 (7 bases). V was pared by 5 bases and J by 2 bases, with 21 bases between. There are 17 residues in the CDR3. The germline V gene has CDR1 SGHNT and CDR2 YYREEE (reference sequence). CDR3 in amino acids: CASRERGTVLDTDTQYF. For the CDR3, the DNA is TGTGCCAGCAGGGAACGGGGGACAGTCCTAGACACAGATACGCAGTATTTT.

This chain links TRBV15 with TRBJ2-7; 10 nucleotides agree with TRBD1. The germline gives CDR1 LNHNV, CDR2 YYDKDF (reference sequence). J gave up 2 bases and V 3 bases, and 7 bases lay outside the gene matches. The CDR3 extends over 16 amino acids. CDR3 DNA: TGTGCCACCAGCAGGGCGCGACAGGGGGCGCCCTACGAGCAGTACTTC. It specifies CATSRARQGAPYEQYF.

CDR3 DNA sequence: TGTGCCAGCTCCCTATTGGGACAGACCAGCAATCAGCCCCAGCATTTT. Encoded protein: CASSLLGQTSNQPQHF. The chain links TRBV19 to TRBJ1-5, with 7 bases matching TRBD1. The V and J ends lost 9 bases and 1 base, in that order; junction bases with no gene match: 12. The CDR3 runs to 16 residues. Germline values: CDR1 LNHDA, CDR2 SQIVND (reference sequence).

The CDR3 loop reads CASSQYLIDRTYEQYF. The DNA of the CDR3 is TGTGCCAGCTCACAATACCTAATCGACAGAACCTACGAGCAGTACTTC. The J gene is TRBJ2-7, the V gene TRBV18; tentatively, D is TRBD1 (5 bases). This CDR3 spans 16 amino acids. Trimming pared 4 bases from V and 2 bases from J, leaving 18 bases between. The germline CDR1 and CDR2 sequences are KGHSH and LQKENI.

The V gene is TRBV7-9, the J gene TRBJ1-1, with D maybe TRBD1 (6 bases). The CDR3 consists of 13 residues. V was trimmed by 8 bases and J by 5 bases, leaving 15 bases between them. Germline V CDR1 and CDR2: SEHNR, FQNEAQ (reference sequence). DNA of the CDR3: TGTGCCAGCGGCGCCACAGGGCTTACTGAAGCTTTCTTT. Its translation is CASGATGLTEAFF.

The CDR3 loop reads CASSSRERGLERGYTF. CDR3 coding DNA: TGTGCCAGCAGCTCCCGCGAGAGGGGGTTGGAGCGAGGCTACACCTTC. V usage is TRBV11-3 and J usage is TRBJ1-2; TRBD1 is a possible D gene (6 bases). Trimming stripped 4 bases from V and 8 bases from J, with 23 bases between. CDR1 and CDR2 from the germline V gene are SGHNT and YENEEA. CDR3 length: 16 amino acids.

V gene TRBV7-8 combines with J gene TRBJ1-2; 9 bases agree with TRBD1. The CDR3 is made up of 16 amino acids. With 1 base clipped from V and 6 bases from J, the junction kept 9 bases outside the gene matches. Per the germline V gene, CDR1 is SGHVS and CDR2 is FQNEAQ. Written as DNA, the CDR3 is TGTGCCAGCAGCTTAGTCGGGACAGGGCAGACACATGGCTACACCTTC. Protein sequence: CASSLVGTGQTHGYTF.

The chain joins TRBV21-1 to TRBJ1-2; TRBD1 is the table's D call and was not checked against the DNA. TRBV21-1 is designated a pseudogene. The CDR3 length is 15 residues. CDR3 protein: CASSLRQGPLHGYTF. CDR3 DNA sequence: TGTGCCAGCAGCCTCCGACAGGGCCCCCTGCATGGCTACACCTTC.

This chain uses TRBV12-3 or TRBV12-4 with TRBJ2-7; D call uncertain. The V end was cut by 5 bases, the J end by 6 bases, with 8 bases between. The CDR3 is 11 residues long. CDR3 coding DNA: TGTGCCAGCAGTAATCCGTCCGAGCAGTACTTC. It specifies CASSNPSEQYF.

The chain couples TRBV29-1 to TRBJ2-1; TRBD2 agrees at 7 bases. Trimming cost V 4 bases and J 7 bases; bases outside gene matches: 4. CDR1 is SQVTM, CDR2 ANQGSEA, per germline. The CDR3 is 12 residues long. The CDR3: CSVGRERNEQFF. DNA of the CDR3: TGCAGCGTTGGGCGGGAGCGGAATGAGCAGTTCTTC.

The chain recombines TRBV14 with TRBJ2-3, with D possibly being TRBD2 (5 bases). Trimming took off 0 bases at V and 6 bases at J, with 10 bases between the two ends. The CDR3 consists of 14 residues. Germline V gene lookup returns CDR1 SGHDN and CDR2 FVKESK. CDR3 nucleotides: TGTGCCAGCAGCCAAGAGGGCCGCGGGGATACGCAGTATTTT. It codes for CASSQEGRGDTQYF.

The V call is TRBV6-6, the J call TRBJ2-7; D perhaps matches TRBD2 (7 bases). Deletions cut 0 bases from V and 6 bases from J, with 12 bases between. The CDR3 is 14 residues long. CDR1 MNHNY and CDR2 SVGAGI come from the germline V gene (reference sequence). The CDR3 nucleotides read TGTGCCAGCAGTTACTCCGCGGGGGCGGGCGAGCAGTACTTC. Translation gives CASSYSAGAGEQYF.

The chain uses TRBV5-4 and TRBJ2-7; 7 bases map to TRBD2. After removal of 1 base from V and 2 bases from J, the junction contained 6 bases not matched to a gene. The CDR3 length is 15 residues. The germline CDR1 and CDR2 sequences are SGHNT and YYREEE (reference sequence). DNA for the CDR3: TGTGCCAGCAGCTTGTGGTCTAGCGGTGCCTACGAGCAGTACTTC. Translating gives CASSLWSSGAYEQYF.

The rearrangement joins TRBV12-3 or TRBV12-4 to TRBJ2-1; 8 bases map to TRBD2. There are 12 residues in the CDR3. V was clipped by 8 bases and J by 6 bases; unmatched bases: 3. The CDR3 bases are TGTGCCAGCCGAAGCGGGAGCAATGAGCAGTTCTTC. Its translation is CASRSGSNEQFF.

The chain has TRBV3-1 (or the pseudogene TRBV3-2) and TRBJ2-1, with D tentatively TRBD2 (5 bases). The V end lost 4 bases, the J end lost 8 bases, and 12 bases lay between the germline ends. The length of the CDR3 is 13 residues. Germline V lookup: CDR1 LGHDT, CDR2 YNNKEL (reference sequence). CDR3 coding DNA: TGTGCCAGCAGCCGCCTGCTGGGAGATGAGCAGTTCTTC. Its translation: CASSRLLGDEQFF.

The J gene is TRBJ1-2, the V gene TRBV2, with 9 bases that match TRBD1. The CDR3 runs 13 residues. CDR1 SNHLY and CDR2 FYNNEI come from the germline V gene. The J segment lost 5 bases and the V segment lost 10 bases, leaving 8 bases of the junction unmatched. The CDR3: CANAPGQGYGYTF. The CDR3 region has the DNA TGTGCCAACGCCCCGGGACAGGGATATGGCTACACCTTC.

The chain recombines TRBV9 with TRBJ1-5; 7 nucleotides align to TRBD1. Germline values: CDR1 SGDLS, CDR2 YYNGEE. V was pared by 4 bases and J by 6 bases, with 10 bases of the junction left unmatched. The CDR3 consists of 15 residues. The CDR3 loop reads CASSPRPGGGQPQHF. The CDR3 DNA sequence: TGTGCCAGCAGCCCCCGACCAGGGGGAGGTCAGCCCCAGCATTTT. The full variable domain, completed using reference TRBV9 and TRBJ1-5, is DSGVTQTPKHLITATGQRVTLRCSPRSGDLSVYWYQQSLDQGLQFLIQYYNGEERAKGNILERFSAQQFPDLHSELNLSSLELGDSALYFCASSPRPGGGQPQHFGDGTRLSIL.

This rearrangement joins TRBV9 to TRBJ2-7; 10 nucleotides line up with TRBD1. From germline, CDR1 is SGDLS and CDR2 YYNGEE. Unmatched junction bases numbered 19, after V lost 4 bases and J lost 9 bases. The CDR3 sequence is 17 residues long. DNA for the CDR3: TGTGCCAGCAGCCTTCCTTTACCGGGACAGGGGATGGAGCGGCAGTACTTC. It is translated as CASSLPLPGQGMERQYF. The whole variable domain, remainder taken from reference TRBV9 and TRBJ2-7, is DSGVTQTPKHLITATGQRVTLRCSPRSGDLSVYWYQQSLDQGLQFLIQYYNGEERAKGNILERFSAQQFPDLHSELNLSSLELGDSALYFCASSLPLPGQGMERQYFGPGTRLTVT.